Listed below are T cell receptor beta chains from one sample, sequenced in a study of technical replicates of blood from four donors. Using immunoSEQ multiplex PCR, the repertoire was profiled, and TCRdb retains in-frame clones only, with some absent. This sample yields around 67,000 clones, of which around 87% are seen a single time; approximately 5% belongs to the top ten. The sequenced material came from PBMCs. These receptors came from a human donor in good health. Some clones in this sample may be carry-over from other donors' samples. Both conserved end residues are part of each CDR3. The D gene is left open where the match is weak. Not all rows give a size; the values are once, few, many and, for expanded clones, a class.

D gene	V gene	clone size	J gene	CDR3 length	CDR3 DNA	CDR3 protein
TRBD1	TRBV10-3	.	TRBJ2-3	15	TGTGCCATCAGGAGGGGGCCAGGGGCCCCAGATACGCAGTATTTT	CAIRRGPGAPDTQYF
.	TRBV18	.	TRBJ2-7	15	TGTGCCAGCTCACCAATCCACGGAGGAACCTACGAGCAGTACTTC	CASSPIHGGTYEQYF
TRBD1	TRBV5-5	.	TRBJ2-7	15	TGTGCCAGCAGCTTGACCCAGGGGGTCACCTACGAGCAGTACTTC	CASSLTQGVTYEQYF
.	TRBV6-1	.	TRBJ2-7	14	TGTGCCAGCAGTGAAGGTTGGGCGAACTACGAGCAGTACTTC	CASSEGWANYEQYF
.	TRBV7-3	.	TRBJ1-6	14	TGTGCCAGCAGCTTCGCAGGGCCAAATTCACCCCTCCACTTT	CASSFAGPNSPLHF
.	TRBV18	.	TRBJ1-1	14	TGTGCCAGCTCATTTAGTGCGGCGGACACTGAAGCTTTCTTT	CASSFSAADTEAFF
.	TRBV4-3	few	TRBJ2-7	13	TGCGCCAGCGCTGCGGACTTCTCCTACGAGCAGTACTTC	CASAADFSYEQYF
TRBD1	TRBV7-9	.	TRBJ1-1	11	TGTGCCAGCGAGACAGGGACAGAAGCTTTCTTT	CASETGTEAFF
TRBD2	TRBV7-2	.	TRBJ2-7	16	TGTGCCAGCAGCGCAACACCGGGACTAGCGGAATACGAGCAGTACTTC	CASSATPGLAEYEQYF
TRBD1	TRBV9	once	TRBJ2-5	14	TGTGCCAGCAGCTCCGACAGGGCTGAAGAGACCCAGTACTTC	CASSSDRAEETQYF
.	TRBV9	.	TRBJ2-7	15	TGTGCCAGCAGCGTAGAAGTAGGGGAAACCTACGAGCAGTACTTC	CASSVEVGETYEQYF
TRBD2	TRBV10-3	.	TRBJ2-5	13	TGTGCCATCAGGGGGGGGATACAAGAGACCCAGTACTTC	CAIRGGIQETQYF
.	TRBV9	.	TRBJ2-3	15	TGTGCCAGCAGCGTCTTCCTAGCGAGCACAGATACGCAGTATTTT	CASSVFLASTDTQYF
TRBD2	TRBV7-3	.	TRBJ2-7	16	TGTGCCAGCAGCTTAACGAGGGGACTAGCTATAGACGAGCAGTACTTC	CASSLTRGLAIDEQYF
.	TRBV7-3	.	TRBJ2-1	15	TGTGCCAGCAGCTTAAGTAACGGGGCCTACAATGAGCAGTTCTTC	CASSLSNGAYNEQFF
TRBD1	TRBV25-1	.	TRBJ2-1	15	TGTGCCAGCAGTGATGCCAGGGGGTTATCCAATGAGCAGTTCTTC	CASSDARGLSNEQFF
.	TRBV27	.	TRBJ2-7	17	TGTGCCAGCAGTTTACTCCTTAAAGGGGGGGTCATCTACGAGCAGTACTTC	CASSLLLKGGVIYEQYF
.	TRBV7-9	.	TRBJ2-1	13	TGTGCCAGCACCCCACACCAAGCGGGTGAGCAGTTCTTC	CASTPHQAGEQFF
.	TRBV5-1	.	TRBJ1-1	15	TGCGCCAGCAGCAGCTCCTCCAGGCGGAACACTGAAGCTTTCTTT	CASSSSSRRNTEAFF
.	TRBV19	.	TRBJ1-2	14	TGTGCCAGTAGTACAACAGGGTCGGACTATGGCTACACCTTC	CASSTTGSDYGYTF
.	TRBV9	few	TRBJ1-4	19	TGTGCCAGCAGCGTAGGTGTCCTGACAGAGAGTGCAACTAATGAAAAACTGTTTTTT	CASSVGVLTESATNEKLFF
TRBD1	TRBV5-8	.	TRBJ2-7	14	TGTGCCAGCAGGTTTCGACAGGGAATCTTCGAGCAGTACTTC	CASRFRQGIFEQYF
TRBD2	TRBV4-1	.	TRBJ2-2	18	TGCGCCAGCAGCCAAGGGGGACTAGCGGGGGTGGGGACCGGGGAGCTGTTTTTT	CASSQGGLAGVGTGELFF
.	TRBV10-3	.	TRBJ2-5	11	TGTGCCATCAGTGCCGGGGAGACCCAGTACTTC	CAISAGETQYF
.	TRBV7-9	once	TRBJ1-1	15	TGTGCCAGCAGGAAAGGCGGGACCGACTCCATGGGAGCTTTCTTT	CASRKGGTDSMGAFF
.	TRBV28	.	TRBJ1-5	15	TGTGCCAGCAGTTTAGGTTCCAGGGTTGATCAGCCCCAGCATTTT	CASSLGSRVDQPQHF
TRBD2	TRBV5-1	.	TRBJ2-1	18	TGCGCCAGCAGCTTTGAGGGGAAGGGCGGGGGCTCCTACAATGAGCAGTTCTTC	CASSFEGKGGGSYNEQFF
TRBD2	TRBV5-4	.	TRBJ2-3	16	TGTGCCAGCAGCTTGTGGGCGGGGGGGACCACAGATACGCAGTATTTT	CASSLWAGGTTDTQYF
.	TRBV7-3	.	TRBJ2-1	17	TGTGCCAGCAGCTCCGGCCAGGCCAGAATTACCTACAATGAGCAGTTCTTC	CASSSGQARITYNEQFF
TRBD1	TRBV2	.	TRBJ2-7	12	TGTGCCAGCTCGAGACAGGGTTACGAGCAGTACTTC	CASSRQGYEQYF
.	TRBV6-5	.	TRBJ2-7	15	TGTGCCAGCAGTCGTAGTATGCCCCCTACCTACGAGCAGTACTTC	CASSRSMPPTYEQYF
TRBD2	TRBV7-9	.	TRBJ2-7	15	TGTGCCAGCAGCTTCTCGGCTAGCGGATACTACGAGCAGTACTTC	CASSFSASGYYEQYF
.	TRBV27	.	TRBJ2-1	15	TGTGCCAGCAGTTCACCGGGCCGCTCCGGGGGTGAGCAGTTCTTC	CASSSPGRSGGEQFF
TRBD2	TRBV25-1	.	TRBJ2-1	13	TGTGCCAGCAGTGTCCCGGGGGGATTCGAGCAGTTCTTC	CASSVPGGFEQFF
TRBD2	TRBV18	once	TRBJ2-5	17	TGTGCCACCGCACCCGGACTAGGGGAAAAATGGGGAGAGACCCAGTACTTC	CATAPGLGEKWGETQYF
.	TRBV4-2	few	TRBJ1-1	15	TGTGCCAGCAGCCATTATGGGGGAGCGGGCACTGAAGCTTTCTTT	CASSHYGGAGTEAFF
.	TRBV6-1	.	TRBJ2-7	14	TGTGCCAGCAGTTCGTTGACAGGCTCCTACGAGCAGTACTTC	CASSSLTGSYEQYF
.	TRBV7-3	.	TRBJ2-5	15	TGTGCCAGCAGCCCCCAAGGGGGACGGGGAGAGACCCAGTACTTC	CASSPQGGRGETQYF
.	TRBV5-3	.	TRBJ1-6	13	TGTGCCCCATCGGAGGGTTGGAATTCACCCCTCCACTTT	CAPSEGWNSPLHF
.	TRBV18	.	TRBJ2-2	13	TGTGCCAGCTCACTATCAGGAACCGGGGAGCTGTTTTTT	CASSLSGTGELFF
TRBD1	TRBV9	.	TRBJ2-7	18	TGTGCCAGCAGCGTAGGGGTTGGGACAGCCGGGTGGTCCTACGAGCAGTACTTC	CASSVGVGTAGWSYEQYF
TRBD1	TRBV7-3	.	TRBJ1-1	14	TGTGCCAGCAGCGCGACAGGGAAGAACACTGAAGCTTTCTTT	CASSATGKNTEAFF
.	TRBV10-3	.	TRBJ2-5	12	TGTGCCACCAGGGACACACAAGAGACCCAGTACTTC	CATRDTQETQYF
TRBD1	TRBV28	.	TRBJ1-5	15	TGTGCCAGCAGTTTAGGGGACAGGGACAATCAGCCCCAGCATTTT	CASSLGDRDNQPQHF
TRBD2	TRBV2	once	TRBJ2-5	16	TGTGCCAGCAGTGATCCGGCGAAGACTAGCGGGAGTTCCCAGTACTTC	CASSDPAKTSGSSQYF